This T cell receptor beta chain was found in a study of T-cell reconstitution after alpha-beta-depleted transplantation in children. The CDR3 is 14 residues long. Germline loops: CDR1 DFQATT, CDR2 SNEGSKA (reference sequence). V was clipped by 2 bases and J by 2 bases; unmatched bases: 6. Unique molecular identifiers tagged the TCRbeta library. TCRdb recomputed calls from the PCR reads with MiXCR, one row per CDR3 protein. The sample has hundreds of thousands of distinct CDR3 sequences; about 25% are singletons. This clonotype has at least ten counts. V gene TRBV20-1 combines with J gene TRBJ2-7; 7 nucleotides match TRBD2. This sequence originates from a girl aged 2-9 years with Fanconi anemia, due to receive a stem cell transplant. The specimen comprised PBMCs, sampled before TCRalphabeta/CD19-depleted stem cell transplant. The CDR3 region has the DNA TGCAGTGCTAGACGCCTAGCGGAAACCTACGAGCAGTACTTC. This codes for CSARRLAETYEQYF.